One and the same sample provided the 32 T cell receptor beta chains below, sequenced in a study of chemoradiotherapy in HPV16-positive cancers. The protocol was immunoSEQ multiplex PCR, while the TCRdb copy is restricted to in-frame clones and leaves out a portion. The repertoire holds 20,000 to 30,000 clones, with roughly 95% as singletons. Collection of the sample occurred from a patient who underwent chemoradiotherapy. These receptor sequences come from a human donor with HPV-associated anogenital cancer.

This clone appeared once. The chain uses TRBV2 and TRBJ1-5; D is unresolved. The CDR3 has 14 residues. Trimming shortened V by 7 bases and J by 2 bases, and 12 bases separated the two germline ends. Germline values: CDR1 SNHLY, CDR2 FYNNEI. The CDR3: CASNSVPGNQPQHF. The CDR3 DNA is TGTGCCAGCAACTCTGTTCCGGGCAATCAGCCCCAGCATTTT.

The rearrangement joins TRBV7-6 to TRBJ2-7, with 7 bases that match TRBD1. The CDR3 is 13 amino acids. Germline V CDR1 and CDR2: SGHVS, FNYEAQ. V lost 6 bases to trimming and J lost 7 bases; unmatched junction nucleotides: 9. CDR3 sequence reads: CASSQPDRDEQYF. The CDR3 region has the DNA TGTGCCAGCAGTCAACCCGACAGGGATGAGCAGTACTTC.

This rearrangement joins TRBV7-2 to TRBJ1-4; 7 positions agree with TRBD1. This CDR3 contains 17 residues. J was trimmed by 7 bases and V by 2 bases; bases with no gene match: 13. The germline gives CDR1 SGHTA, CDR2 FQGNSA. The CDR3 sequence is CASSLPRDRARGEKLFF. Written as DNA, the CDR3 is TGTGCCAGCAGCTTACCCCGGGACAGAGCTCGGGGTGAAAAACTGTTTTTT.

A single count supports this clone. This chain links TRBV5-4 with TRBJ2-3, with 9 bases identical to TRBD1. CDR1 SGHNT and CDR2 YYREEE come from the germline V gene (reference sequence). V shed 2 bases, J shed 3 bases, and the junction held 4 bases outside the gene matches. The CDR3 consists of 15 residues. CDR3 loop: CASSLDRGVTDTQYF. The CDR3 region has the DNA TGTGCCAGCAGCTTAGACAGGGGGGTAACAGATACGCAGTATTTT.

CDR3 amino acids: CASSPQGAEETQYF. CDR3 DNA: TGTGCCAGCTCACCACAGGGGGCAGAAGAGACCCAGTACTTC. The chain recombines TRBV18 with TRBJ2-5, with 7 positions matching TRBD1. Looked up from germline, CDR1 is KGHSH and CDR2 is LQKENI. V lost 1 base, J lost 3 bases, and 2 bases stayed unmatched. The CDR3 covers 14 residues.

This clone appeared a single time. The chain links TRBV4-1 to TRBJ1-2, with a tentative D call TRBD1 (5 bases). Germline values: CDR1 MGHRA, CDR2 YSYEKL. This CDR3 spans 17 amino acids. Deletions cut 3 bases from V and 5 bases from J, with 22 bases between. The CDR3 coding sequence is TGCGCCAGCAGCCAGGAAATGGGACGGGAAGGTTATTATGGCTACACCTTC. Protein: CASSQEMGREGYYGYTF.

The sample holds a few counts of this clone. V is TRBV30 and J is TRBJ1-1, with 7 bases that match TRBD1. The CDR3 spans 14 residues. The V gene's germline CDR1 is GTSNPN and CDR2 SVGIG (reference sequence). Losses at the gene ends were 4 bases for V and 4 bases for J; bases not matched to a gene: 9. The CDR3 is CAWTRDSLSTEAFF. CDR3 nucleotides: TGTGCCTGGACCCGGGACAGCTTGAGCACTGAAGCTTTCTTT.

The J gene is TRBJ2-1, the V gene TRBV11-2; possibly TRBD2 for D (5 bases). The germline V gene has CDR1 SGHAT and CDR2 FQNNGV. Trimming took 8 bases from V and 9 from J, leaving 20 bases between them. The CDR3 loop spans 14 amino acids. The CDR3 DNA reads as TGTGCCAGCGGTGAGCGGATAGGTCCCAGTGAGCAGTTCTTC. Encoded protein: CASGERIGPSEQFF.

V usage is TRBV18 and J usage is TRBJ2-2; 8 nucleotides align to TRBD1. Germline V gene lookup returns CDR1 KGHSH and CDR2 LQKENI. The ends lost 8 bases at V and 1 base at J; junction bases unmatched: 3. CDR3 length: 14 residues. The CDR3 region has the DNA TGTGCCAGCGCTGACAGGGGGAACACCGGGGAGCTGTTTTTT. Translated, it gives CASADRGNTGELFF.

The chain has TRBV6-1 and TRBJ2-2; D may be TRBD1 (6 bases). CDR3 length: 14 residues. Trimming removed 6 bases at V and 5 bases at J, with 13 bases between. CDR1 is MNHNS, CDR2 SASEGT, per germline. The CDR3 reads CASREQGSTGELFF. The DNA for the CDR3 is TGTGCCAGCAGGGAACAGGGAAGTACCGGGGAGCTGTTTTTT.

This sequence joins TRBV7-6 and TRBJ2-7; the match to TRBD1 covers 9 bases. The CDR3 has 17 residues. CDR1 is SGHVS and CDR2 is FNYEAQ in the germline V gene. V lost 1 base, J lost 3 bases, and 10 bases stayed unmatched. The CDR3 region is CASSLGRTGVLNYEQYF. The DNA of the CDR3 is TGTGCCAGCAGCTTAGGTAGGACAGGGGTCCTTAACTACGAGCAGTACTTC.

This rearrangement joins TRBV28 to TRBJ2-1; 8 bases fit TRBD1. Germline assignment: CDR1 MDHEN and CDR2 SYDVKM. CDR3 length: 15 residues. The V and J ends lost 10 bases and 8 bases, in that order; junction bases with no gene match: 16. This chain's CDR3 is CATKGTGLLYDEQFF. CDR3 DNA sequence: TGTGCCACAAAGGGGACAGGATTATTATATGATGAGCAGTTCTTC.

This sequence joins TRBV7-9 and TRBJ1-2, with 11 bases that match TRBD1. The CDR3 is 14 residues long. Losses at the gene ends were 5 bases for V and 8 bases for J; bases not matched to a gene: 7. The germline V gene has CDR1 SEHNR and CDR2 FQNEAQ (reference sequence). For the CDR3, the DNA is TGTGCCAGCAGCCCAGGACAGGGGGCGGAAGGCTACACCTTC. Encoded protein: CASSPGQGAEGYTF.

Here the CDR3 DNA reads TGCGCCAGCAGCTTGGAGGGGACTAGCGGGACCTACGAGCAGTACTTC. This gives the protein CASSLEGTSGTYEQYF. The genes are TRBV5-1 and TRBJ2-7, with 13 positions matching TRBD2. The CDR3 covers 16 residues. Per germline, CDR1 SGHRS and CDR2 YFSETQ. Trimming removed 0 bases from V and 2 bases from J; junction bases left unmatched: 2.

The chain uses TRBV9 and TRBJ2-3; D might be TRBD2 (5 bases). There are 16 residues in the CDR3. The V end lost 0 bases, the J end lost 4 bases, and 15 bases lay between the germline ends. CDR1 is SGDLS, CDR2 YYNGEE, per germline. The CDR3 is CASSVGGRPGPDTQYF. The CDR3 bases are TGTGCCAGCAGCGTAGGCGGGCGTCCCGGCCCAGATACGCAGTATTTT.

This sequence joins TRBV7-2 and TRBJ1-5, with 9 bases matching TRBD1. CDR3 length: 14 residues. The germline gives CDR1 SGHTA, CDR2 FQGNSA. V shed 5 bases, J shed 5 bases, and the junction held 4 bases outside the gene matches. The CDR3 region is CASSRQGDYQPQHF. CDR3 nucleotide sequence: TGTGCCAGCAGCCGACAGGGGGATTATCAGCCCCAGCATTTT.

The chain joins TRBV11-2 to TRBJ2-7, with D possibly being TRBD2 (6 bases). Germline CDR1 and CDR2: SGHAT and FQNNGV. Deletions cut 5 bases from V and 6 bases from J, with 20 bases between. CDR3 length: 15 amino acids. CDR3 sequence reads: CASSLQGGVGGEQYF. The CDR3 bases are TGTGCCAGCAGCCTCCAGGGTGGGGTCGGGGGCGAGCAGTACTTC. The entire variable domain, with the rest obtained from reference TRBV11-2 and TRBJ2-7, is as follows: EAGVAQSPRYKIIEKRQSVAFWCNPISGHATLYWYQQILGQGPKLLIQFQNNGVVDDSQLPKDRFSAERLKGVDSTLKIQPAKLEDSAVYLCASSLQGGVGGEQYFGPGTRLTVT.

The DNA for the CDR3 is TGTGCCAGCGGAGGACCCTGGGGAGGGAACTATGGCTACACCTTC. It translates to CASGGPWGGNYGYTF. J is TRBJ1-2 and V is TRBV7-2; no clear D. This CDR3 has 15 residues. The ends were cut back, 8 bases at V and 2 bases at J, with 18 bases in the middle. Germline lookup yields CDR1 SGHTA and CDR2 FQGNSA.

The CDR3 DNA reads TGTGCCAGCACTACCGTGGGGGGGGCGGACACTGAAGCTTTCTTT. It encodes CASTTVGGADTEAFF. The V call is TRBV28, the J call TRBJ1-1, with D possibly TRBD1 on 6 matching bases. The ends were cut back, 7 bases at V and 3 bases at J, with 18 bases in the middle. Looked up from germline, CDR1 is MDHEN and CDR2 is SYDVKM. This CDR3 has 15 residues.

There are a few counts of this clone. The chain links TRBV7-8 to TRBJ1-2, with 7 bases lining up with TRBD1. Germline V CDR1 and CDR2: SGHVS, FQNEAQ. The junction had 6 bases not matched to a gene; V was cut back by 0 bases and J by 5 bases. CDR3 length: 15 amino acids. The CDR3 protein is CASSLARQGRYGYTF. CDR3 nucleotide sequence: TGTGCCAGCAGCTTAGCGCGACAGGGACGGTATGGCTACACCTTC.

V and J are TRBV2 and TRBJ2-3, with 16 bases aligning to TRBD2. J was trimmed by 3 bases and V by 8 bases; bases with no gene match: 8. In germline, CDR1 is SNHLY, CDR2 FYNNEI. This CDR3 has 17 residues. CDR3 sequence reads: CASSGTSGGVSTDTQYF. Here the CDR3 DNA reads TGTGCCAGCTCCGGGACTAGCGGGGGGGTATCTACAGATACGCAGTATTTT.

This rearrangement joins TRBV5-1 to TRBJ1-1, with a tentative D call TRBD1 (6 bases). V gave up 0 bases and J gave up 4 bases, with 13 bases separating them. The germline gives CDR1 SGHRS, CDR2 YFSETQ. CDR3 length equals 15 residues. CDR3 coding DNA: TGCGCCAGCAGCTTGGCCCCAGGGGTGGGCACTGAAGCTTTCTTT. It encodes CASSLAPGVGTEAFF.

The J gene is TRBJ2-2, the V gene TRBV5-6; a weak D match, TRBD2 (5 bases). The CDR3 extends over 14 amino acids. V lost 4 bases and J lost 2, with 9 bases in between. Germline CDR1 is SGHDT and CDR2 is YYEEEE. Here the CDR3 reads CASSATRNTGELFF. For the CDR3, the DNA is TGTGCCAGCAGCGCAACTAGAAACACCGGGGAGCTGTTTTTT.

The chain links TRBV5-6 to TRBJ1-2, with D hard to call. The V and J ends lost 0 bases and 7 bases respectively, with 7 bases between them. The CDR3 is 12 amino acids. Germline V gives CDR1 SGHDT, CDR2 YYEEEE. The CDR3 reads CASSLGSAGYTF. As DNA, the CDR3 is TGTGCCAGCAGCTTGGGTTCAGCTGGCTACACCTTC.

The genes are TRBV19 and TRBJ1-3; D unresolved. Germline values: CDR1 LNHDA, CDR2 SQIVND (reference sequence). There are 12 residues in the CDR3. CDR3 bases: TGTGCAGTTGGAGGCTCTGGAAACACCATATATTTT. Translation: CAVGGSGNTIYF.

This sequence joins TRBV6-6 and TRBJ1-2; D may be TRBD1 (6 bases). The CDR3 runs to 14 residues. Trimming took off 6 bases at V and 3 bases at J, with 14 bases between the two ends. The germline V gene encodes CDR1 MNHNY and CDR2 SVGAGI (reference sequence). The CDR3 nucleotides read TGTGCCAGCAGGGGTCTGGCAGGGGACTATGGCTACACCTTC. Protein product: CASRGLAGDYGYTF.

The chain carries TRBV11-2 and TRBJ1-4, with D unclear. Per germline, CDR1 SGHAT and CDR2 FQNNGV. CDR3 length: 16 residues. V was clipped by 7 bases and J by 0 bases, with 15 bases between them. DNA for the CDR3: TGTGCCAGCACCCTAAGGCCATTTACAACTAATGAAAAACTGTTTTTT. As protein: CASTLRPFTTNEKLFF.

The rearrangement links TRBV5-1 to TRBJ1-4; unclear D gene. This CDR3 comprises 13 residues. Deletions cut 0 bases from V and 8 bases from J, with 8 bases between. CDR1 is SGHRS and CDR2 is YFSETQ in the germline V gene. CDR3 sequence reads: CASSLGVQEKLFF. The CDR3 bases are TGCGCCAGCAGCTTGGGGGTCCAGGAAAAACTGTTTTTT.

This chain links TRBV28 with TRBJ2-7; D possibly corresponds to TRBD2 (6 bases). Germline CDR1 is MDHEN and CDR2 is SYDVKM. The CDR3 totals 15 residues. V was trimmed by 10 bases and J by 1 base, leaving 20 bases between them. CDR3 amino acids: CATKLRRDLSYEQYF. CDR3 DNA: TGTGCCACCAAACTTAGGCGGGACCTATCCTACGAGCAGTACTTC.

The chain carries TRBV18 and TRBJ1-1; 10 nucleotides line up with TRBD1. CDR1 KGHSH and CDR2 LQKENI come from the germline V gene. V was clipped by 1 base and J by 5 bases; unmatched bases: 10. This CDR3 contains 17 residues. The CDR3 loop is CASSPLLLGQGWTEAFF. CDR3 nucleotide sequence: TGTGCCAGCTCACCACTTCTCCTGGGACAGGGGTGGACTGAAGCTTTCTTT.

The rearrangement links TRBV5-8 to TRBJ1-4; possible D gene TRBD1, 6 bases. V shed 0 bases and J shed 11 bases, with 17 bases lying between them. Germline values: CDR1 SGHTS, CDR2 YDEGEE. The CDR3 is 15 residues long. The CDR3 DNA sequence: TGTGCCAGCAGCTTGGGGACAACCCTTAGGGGGAAACTGTTTTTT. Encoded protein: CASSLGTTLRGKLFF.

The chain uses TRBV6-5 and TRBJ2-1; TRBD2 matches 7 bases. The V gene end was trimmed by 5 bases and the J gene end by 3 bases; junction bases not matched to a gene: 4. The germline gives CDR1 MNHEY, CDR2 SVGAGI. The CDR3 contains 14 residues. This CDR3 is CASSRGGYYNEQFF. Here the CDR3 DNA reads TGTGCCAGCAGTCGCGGGGGATACTACAATGAGCAGTTCTTC.